A single sample gave rise to the 29 T cell receptor beta chains below, sequenced in a study of blood T cells in healthy people across ages. Next came a second PCR, run for about 6 to 11 cycles, which used a sample-barcoded 5' primer along with a J-beta primer mix. TCRdb reprocessed the 5' RACE reads via MiXCR and lists one record per CDR3 protein. The sample holds hundreds of thousands of distinct CDR3 sequences, more than 55% seen once. Sequencing was done on a sample of blood. The receptors derive from a man aged 35-49 years in good health.

The chain couples TRBV6-1 to TRBJ2-2; D tentatively fits TRBD1 or TRBD2 (6 bases each). Germline CDR1 is MNHNS and CDR2 is SASEGT. Trimming stripped 3 bases from V and 9 bases from J, with 11 bases between. The CDR3 is 13 amino acids. As DNA, the CDR3 is TGTGCCAGCAGTGATTGGGGGGCGAGGGAGCTGTTTTTT. Its protein is CASSDWGARELFF.

This rearrangement joins TRBV20-1 to TRBJ2-5; 8 nucleotides line up with TRBD2. The germline V gene encodes CDR1 DFQATT and CDR2 SNEGSKA (reference sequence). Trimming took 5 bases from V and 5 from J; bases not matched to a gene: 4. This CDR3 is 12 amino acids long. CDR3 DNA sequence: TGCAGTGCTGTCACTAGCGGCGAGACCCAGTACTTC. Protein sequence: CSAVTSGETQYF.

This clonotype was counted only a few times. The chain joins TRBV29-1 to TRBJ2-3; no reliable D call. Germline V gives CDR1 SQVTM, CDR2 ANQGSEA. Deletions cut 7 bases from V and 3 bases from J, with 11 bases between. The CDR3 loop spans 12 amino acids. For the CDR3, the DNA is TGCAGCGGAACTGAAGGTACAGATACGCAGTATTTT. It translates to CSGTEGTDTQYF.

The chain carries TRBV28 and TRBJ1-6, with 9 bases matching TRBD1. CDR1 and CDR2 from the germline V gene are MDHEN and SYDVKM. This CDR3 comprises 16 residues. V dropped 6 bases and J dropped 1; count of bases not matched to a gene: 4. CDR3 sequence reads: CASRRDRVSYNSPLHF. DNA of the CDR3: TGTGCCAGCAGGCGGGACAGGGTTTCCTATAATTCACCCCTCCACTTT.

This clonotype was recorded a few times. The CDR3, as DNA: TGTGCCAGCAGCAGAGATCCAGGACGTGCAGAGACCCAGTACTTC. Protein: CASSRDPGRAETQYF. This sequence joins TRBV5-5 and TRBJ2-5; D uncertain. The germline gives CDR1 SGHKS, CDR2 YYEKEE (reference sequence). Deletions cut 4 bases from V and 4 bases from J, with 17 bases between. The CDR3 covers 15 residues.

This clonotype was picked up a small number of times. The gene calls are TRBV6-2 or TRBV6-3 and TRBJ1-2; D remains unclear. V was clipped by 2 bases and J by 4 bases, with 5 bases between them. Germline-derived CDR1 and CDR2 are MNHEY and SVGEGT. The CDR3 contains 12 residues. This CDR3 reads CASSYGIYGYTF. The DNA for the CDR3 is TGTGCCAGCAGTTACGGCATCTATGGCTACACCTTC.

J is TRBJ1-1 and V is TRBV12-3 or TRBV12-4, with D tentatively TRBD1 (6 bases). V lost 6 bases to trimming and J lost 5 bases, with 13 bases between them. CDR3 length equals 13 residues. CDR3 protein: CASSKTGWTEAFF. CDR3 in DNA: TGTGCCAGCAGCAAAACAGGGTGGACTGAAGCTTTCTTT.

V and J are TRBV6-5 and TRBJ2-5; possibly TRBD2 for D (5 bases). The CDR3 runs to 15 residues. Trimming stripped 0 bases from V and 5 bases from J, with 13 bases between. In germline, CDR1 is MNHEY, CDR2 SVGAGI. CDR3 sequence reads: CASSYSSTGWETQYF. CDR3 bases: TGTGCCAGCAGTTACTCGAGTACGGGGTGGGAGACCCAGTACTTC.

The V call is TRBV5-1, the J call TRBJ2-7; 7 bases match TRBD1. V lost 7 bases to trimming and J lost 3 bases; unmatched junction nucleotides: 16. CDR1 is SGHRS, CDR2 YFSETQ, per germline. This CDR3 region has 16 residues. CDR3 nucleotides: TGCGCCAGCCGCCAAGCCGAAGGGACAGTTAACTACGAGCAGTACTTC. This translates into CASRQAEGTVNYEQYF.

A few counts support this clonotype. V usage is TRBV12-3 or TRBV12-4 and J usage is TRBJ1-6; 11 bases are a match to TRBD1. Trimming removed 5 bases from V and 9 bases from J; junction bases left unmatched: 9. This CDR3 spans 16 amino acids. The CDR3 DNA reads as TGTGCCAGCAGTAAGGGGACAGGGGGGTTTGGTTCACCCCTCCACTTT. Residues: CASSKGTGGFGSPLHF.

This chain joins TRBV6-5 and TRBJ2-5; D is perhaps TRBD1 (5 bases). The J call may be wrong; the DNA end is better matched by TRBJ2-7. The CDR3 extends over 16 amino acids. Germline V gene sequence: CDR1 MNHEY, CDR2 SVGAGI. This chain's CDR3 is CASRRVTGSGFGEQYF. The CDR3 coding sequence is TGTGCCAGCAGAAGAGTCACCGGGTCAGGGTTCGGCGAGCAGTACTTC.

This clonotype was picked up a small number of times. The chain has TRBV25-1 and TRBJ1-2; weak D call: TRBD1 (5 bases). The V and J ends lost 10 bases and 2 bases respectively, with 23 bases between them. Germline CDR1 reads MGHDK; CDR2 reads SYGVNS. This CDR3 contains 16 residues. The CDR3 reads CAISRDLNRGNYGYTF. CDR3 DNA sequence: TGTGCCATCTCCCGGGACCTAAATCGGGGCAACTATGGCTACACCTTC.

The sample holds a few counts of this clonotype. The chain carries TRBV4-2 and TRBJ2-6; 8 bases align to TRBD1. V lost 7 bases to trimming and J lost 3 bases; unmatched junction nucleotides: 8. Per the germline V gene, CDR1 is LGHNA and CDR2 is YNFKEQ. This CDR3 contains 16 residues. CDR3 sequence: CASILDRELGANVLTF. As DNA, the CDR3 is TGTGCCAGCATATTGGACAGGGAGCTTGGGGCCAACGTCCTGACTTTC.

This clonotype has more than one count but fewer than ten. This chain joins TRBV4-1 and TRBJ1-2, with D uncertain. With 1 base removed from V and 5 bases from J, the gap between germline ends came to 14 bases. Germline-derived CDR1 and CDR2 are MGHRA and YSYEKL. The CDR3 contains 15 residues. The CDR3: CASSQVGSGRYGYTF. In DNA, the CDR3 is TGCGCCAGCAGCCAAGTCGGTTCGGGCCGATATGGCTACACCTTC.

This CDR3 reads CASSLSGQGRAYGYTF. DNA for the CDR3: TGTGCCAGCAGCTTATCTGGACAGGGTAGGGCTTATGGCTACACCTTC. This sequence joins TRBV7-2 and TRBJ1-2, with TRBD1 matching 8 bases. The CDR3 spans 16 residues. J lost 5 bases, V lost 2 bases, and 10 bases had no gene match. CDR1 SGHTA and CDR2 FQGNSA come from the germline V gene.

This chain joins TRBV7-2 and TRBJ2-5; the match to TRBD2 covers 8 bases. The CDR3 consists of 15 residues. CDR1 SGHTA and CDR2 FQGNSA come from the germline V gene. V lost 5 bases, J lost 7 bases, and 12 bases stayed unmatched. The CDR3 region is CASSLRRERGRTQYF. CDR3 coding DNA: TGTGCCAGCAGCCTACGCCGGGAGCGGGGGAGGACCCAGTACTTC.

Points on this clonotype: The junction and the germline gene differ at one end; a read error may be behind it. The chain couples TRBV6-6 to TRBJ2-5, with D perhaps being TRBD1 or TRBD2 (5 bases each). The CDR3 extends over 14 amino acids. CDR1 is MNHNY and CDR2 is SVGAGI in the germline V gene (reference sequence). Here the CDR3 DNA reads TGTGTCAGCAGTTACTCGGGGCTACAAGAGACCCAGTACTTC. Protein product: CVSSYSGLQETQYF.

The V gene is TRBV20-1, the J gene TRBJ2-5, with 8 bases that match TRBD2. Losses at the gene ends were 5 bases for V and 4 bases for J; bases not matched to a gene: 9. Germline values: CDR1 DFQATT, CDR2 SNEGSKA (reference sequence). The CDR3 length is 14 residues. The CDR3 reads CSAGPRGGRETQYF. The CDR3 bases are TGCAGTGCTGGACCCCGCGGGGGGCGAGAGACCCAGTACTTC.

The table lists this clonotype with a few counts. The V and J genes are TRBV7-2 and TRBJ1-6; no firm D call. The CDR3 is made up of 14 amino acids. Germline lookup yields CDR1 SGHTA and CDR2 FQGNSA. Trimming left V 1 base short and J 5 bases short, with 6 bases between. The CDR3 coding sequence is TGTGCCAGCAGCTTAGGCAATAATAATTCACCCCTCCACTTT. Residues: CASSLGNNNSPLHF.

This clonotype was seen a handful of times. The chain employs TRBV29-1 and TRBJ2-1; tentatively, D is TRBD2 (6 bases). The germline gives CDR1 SQVTM, CDR2 ANQGSEA. The V gene lost 3 bases and the J gene lost 7 bases, with 16 bases spanning the gap. The CDR3 spans 14 residues. DNA of the CDR3: TGCAGCGTTGAGACTAGTGGATCACGTAATGAGCAGTTCTTC. Its protein product is CSVETSGSRNEQFF.

This clonotype was seen a few times. The V and J genes are TRBV24-1 and TRBJ2-2; D is uncertain. CDR1 is KGHDR, CDR2 SFDVKD, per germline. This CDR3 comprises 14 residues. V gave up 5 bases and J gave up 5 bases, with 11 bases separating them. Here the CDR3 DNA reads TGTGCCACCAGTGCCCCTTGGGTTACCGGGGAGCTGTTTTTT. Protein sequence: CATSAPWVTGELFF.

The chain is built from TRBV28 and TRBJ1-1, with 12 bases matching TRBD1. Germline V gives CDR1 MDHEN, CDR2 SYDVKM. J gave up 6 bases and V 9 bases, and 11 bases lay outside the gene matches. The CDR3 runs to 15 residues. The CDR3 loop is CASGTPGTGGSEAFF. For the CDR3, the DNA is TGTGCCAGTGGAACGCCCGGGACAGGGGGCTCTGAAGCTTTCTTT.

The rearrangement uses TRBV20-1 and TRBJ1-6, with D uncertain. Germline CDR1 DFQATT, CDR2 SNEGSKA (reference sequence). V gave up 6 bases and J gave up 7 bases, with 16 bases separating them. The CDR3 runs to 14 residues. CDR3 DNA: TGCAGTGCAGCGACCGCGTCCACAAATTCACCCCTCCACTTT. Translated, it gives CSAATASTNSPLHF.

CDR3 DNA: TGTGCCAGCAGCCCATTAACCGGGACAGGGTTTTATGGCTACACCTTC. This sequence encodes CASSPLTGTGFYGYTF. This chain connects TRBV14 to TRBJ1-2; 9 nucleotides agree with TRBD1. The CDR3 spans 16 residues. Germline loops: CDR1 SGHDN, CDR2 FVKESK. V dropped 4 bases and J dropped 5; count of bases not matched to a gene: 11.

V usage is TRBV27 and J usage is TRBJ2-2; TRBD2 agrees at 10 bases. The CDR3 runs to 17 residues. The V segment lost 6 bases and the J segment 0 bases; nucleotides outside the gene matches: 7. Germline V gene sequence: CDR1 MNHEY, CDR2 SMNVEV (reference sequence). The chain's CDR3 is CASRRASGRANTGELFF. The CDR3 DNA follows: TGTGCCAGCAGAAGGGCTAGCGGGAGAGCGAACACCGGGGAGCTGTTTTTT.

The rearrangement joins TRBV6-5 to TRBJ2-2; D might be TRBD1 or TRBD2, each matching 5 bases. The CDR3 loop spans 13 amino acids. The V gene's germline CDR1 is MNHEY and CDR2 SVGAGI. V lost 9 bases, J lost 6 bases, and 14 bases lay in between. The CDR3 is CASRHMGPGELFF. The CDR3 bases are TGTGCCAGTAGACATATGGGACCCGGGGAGCTGTTTTTT.

The chain recombines TRBV9 with TRBJ2-4; D gene uncertain. CDR1 and CDR2 from the germline V gene are SGDLS and YYNGEE. Trimming pared 3 bases from V and 1 base from J, leaving 14 bases between. The CDR3 runs 16 residues. The CDR3 region is CASSAEPIPAKNIQYF. CDR3 nucleotide sequence: TGTGCCAGCAGCGCAGAACCGATCCCGGCCAAAAACATTCAGTACTTC.

This CDR3 is CASRSSGRNTGELFF. CDR3 nucleotides: TGTGCCAGCAGGTCTAGCGGACGGAACACCGGGGAGCTGTTTTTT. The chain recombines TRBV3-1 with TRBJ2-2; 7 bases agree with TRBD2. The junction had 5 bases not matched to a gene; V was cut back by 6 bases and J by 1 base. Germline CDR1 LGHDT, CDR2 YNNKEL (reference sequence). The CDR3 extends over 15 amino acids.

For this clonotype: At one boundary the junction diverges from the germline segment, which might be a read error. The rearrangement uses TRBV15 and TRBJ2-3; the D gene is possibly TRBD2 (6 bases). This CDR3 has 15 amino acids. CDR1 is LNHNV, CDR2 YYDKDF, per germline (reference sequence). CDR3 in amino acids: CTTSRDFGGEDTQYF. CDR3 DNA sequence: TGTACCACCAGCAGAGATTTCGGAGGGGAGGATACGCAGTATTTT.